This paragraph covers one T cell receptor beta chain sequence. Its antigen is not identified. The data were obtained in a study of blood T cells in healthy people across ages. General study points: While age rose, TCR beta diversity per million T cells dropped in a roughly linear way.

Alongside a J-beta primer mix, a sample-barcoded 5' primer served in a second PCR lasting about 7 to 12 cycles. Template switching added a 12-random-nucleotide identifier to every cDNA molecule. TCRdb itself ran the 5' RACE reads through MiXCR, one entry per CDR3 protein. Among 1.5 million to 2 million distinct CDR3 sequences listed, 28% were seen once. The CDR3 sequence is 15 residues long. V trimming: 7 bases; J trimming: 2 bases; junction bases outside the gene matches: 7. Germline lookup yields CDR1 SGHRS and CDR2 YFSETQ. Sample: blood. This TCR was sampled from a woman aged 30 to 39 in good health. The chain links TRBV5-1 to TRBJ2-3; 10 bases line up with TRBD2. This CDR3 is CASALAGVATDTQYF. Written as DNA, the CDR3 is TGCGCCAGCGCTCTAGCGGGGGTGGCCACAGATACGCAGTATTTT.